The 7 T cell receptor beta chains listed next were all sequenced from one sample in a study of blood T cell repertoires in COVID-19. The table came from immunoSEQ multiplex PCR; TCRdb's copy has only in-frame clones and leaves some out. This table holds roughly 50,000 clones, about three quarters found once. The sample consisted of peripheral blood. The receptors derive from a human donor with active or convalescent COVID-19. The donor label of this sample is uncertain.

For the CDR3, the DNA is TGTGCCAGCAGTGAAGCGCAGGGGGCCAATCAGCCCCAGCATTTT. As protein: CASSEAQGANQPQHF. The V and J genes are TRBV6-1 and TRBJ1-5, with 8 bases lining up with TRBD1. Trimming at V came to 0 bases and at J to 3 bases, leaving 1 base not matched to a gene. Germline assignment: CDR1 MNHNS and CDR2 SASEGT. The CDR3 sequence is 15 residues long.

The CDR3, as DNA: TGTGCCAGCAGCTTAGAGGGGACAGTGAACTATGGCTACACCTTC. The encoded protein is CASSLEGTVNYGYTF. This chain uses TRBV7-2 with TRBJ1-2; 7 positions agree with TRBD1. CDR1 and CDR2 (germline): SGHTA, FQGNSA. J was trimmed by 2 bases and V by 1 base; bases with no gene match: 4. The CDR3 length is 15 residues. The complete variable domain, with remaining parts taken from reference TRBV7-2 and TRBJ1-2, reads GAGVSQSPSNKVTEKGKDVELRCDPISGHTALYWYRQSLGQGLEFLIYFQGNSAPDKSGLPSDRFSAERTGGSVSTLTIQRTQQEDSAVYLCASSLEGTVNYGYTFGSGTRLTVV.

This clone has just a few counts. This chain links TRBV12-5 with TRBJ2-7, with 7 nucleotides matching TRBD1. The J segment lost 2 bases and the V segment lost 5 bases, leaving 9 bases of the junction unmatched. The germline CDR1 and CDR2 sequences are LGHNT and FRNRAP. This CDR3 has 15 amino acids. The CDR3 DNA sequence: TGTGCTAGTGGTCTACTCACCGGGACAGCCTACGAGCAGTACTTC. This gives the protein CASGLLTGTAYEQYF.

The V and J genes are TRBV19 and TRBJ1-2; D uncertain. The V and J ends lost 3 bases and 6 bases respectively, with 8 bases between them. CDR3 length: 12 residues. Germline assignment: CDR1 LNHDA and CDR2 SQIVND (reference sequence). In DNA, the CDR3 is TGTGCCAGTAGTATCACACGGGATGGCTACACCTTC. Translating it yields CASSITRDGYTF.

The rearrangement uses TRBV2 and TRBJ2-5; 7 bases are a match to TRBD1. The CDR3 contains 15 residues. Germline CDR1 reads SNHLY; CDR2 reads FYNNEI. V trimming: 6 bases; J trimming: 1 base; junction bases outside the gene matches: 8. The CDR3 reads CASRAGTAIQETQYF. The CDR3 bases are TGTGCCAGCAGGGCCGGGACAGCGATCCAAGAGACCCAGTACTTC.

The gene calls are TRBV18 and TRBJ2-7, with TRBD2 matching over 10 bases. Germline V CDR1 and CDR2: KGHSH, LQKENI. The length of the CDR3 is 18 residues. V shed 5 bases and J 4 bases; nucleotides not matched to a gene: 17. CDR3 amino acids: CASSSQKLRLAGSYEQYF. CDR3 sequence (DNA): TGTGCCAGCTCATCACAAAAGCTAAGACTAGCGGGTTCGTACGAGCAGTACTTC. Filled out from reference TRBV18 and TRBJ2-7, the complete variable domain reads NAGVMQNPRHLVRRRGQEARLRCSPMKGHSHVYWYRQLPEEGLKFMVYLQKENIIDESGMPKERFSAEFPKEGPSILRIQQVVRGDSAAYFCASSSQKLRLAGSYEQYFGPGTRLTVT.

This clone was observed a single time. The genes are TRBV24-1 and TRBJ2-7; TRBD1 agrees at 8 bases. CDR3 length equals 13 residues. Germline V gene data show CDR1 as KGHDR and CDR2 as SFDVKD. After removal of 9 bases from V and 3 bases from J, the junction contained 6 bases not matched to a gene. Here the CDR3 DNA reads TGTGCCACCGGGCAGGGGGCAGGCTACGAGCAGTACTTC. It is translated as CATGQGAGYEQYF.